Below, one T cell receptor (beta chain) is given with its context. Its cognate antigen is unknown. The entry originates in a study of cytomegalovirus exposure and HLA in healthy donors. Findings and caveats of the study: With later analysis, a missense DCLRE1C variant became linked to TCR beta V- and J-gene trimming. An analysis done earlier found most TCR beta V segments productive about 87% or about 30% of the time. A later analysis linked 15,000 to 20,000 TCR beta sequences to HLA alleles at 0.05 false discovery rate.

Nominal health characterized the donors when sampled, though unrecorded immune exposures were likely. PCR used 60 Vbeta primers and 13 Jbeta primers. TCRdb's copy holds only in-frame clones and misses some; the assay was immunoSEQ multiplex PCR. The table records under 150,000 clones, around 78% of them present only once. The trim removed 4 bases at V and 1 base at J, leaving 1 base unmatched. This CDR3 spans 15 amino acids. Germline-derived CDR1 and CDR2 are SGHNT and YYREEE (reference sequence). The TCR originated in a woman in her thirties or forties in good health and CMV-seropositive. The rearrangement links TRBV5-4 to TRBJ2-3; TRBD2 agrees at 12 bases. The specimen sequenced was PBMCs. The CDR3 sequence: CASSRTSGGTDTQYF. CDR3 sequence (DNA): TGTGCCAGCAGCCGGACTAGCGGGGGCACAGATACGCAGTATTTT. Based on the CDR3 plus reference TRBV5-4 and TRBJ2-3, the full variable domain is ETGVTQSPTHLIKTRGQQVTLRCSSQSGHNTVSWYQQALGQGPQFIFQYYREEENGRGNFPPRFSGLQFPNYSSELNVNALELDDSALYLCASSRTSGGTDTQYFGPGTRLTVL.